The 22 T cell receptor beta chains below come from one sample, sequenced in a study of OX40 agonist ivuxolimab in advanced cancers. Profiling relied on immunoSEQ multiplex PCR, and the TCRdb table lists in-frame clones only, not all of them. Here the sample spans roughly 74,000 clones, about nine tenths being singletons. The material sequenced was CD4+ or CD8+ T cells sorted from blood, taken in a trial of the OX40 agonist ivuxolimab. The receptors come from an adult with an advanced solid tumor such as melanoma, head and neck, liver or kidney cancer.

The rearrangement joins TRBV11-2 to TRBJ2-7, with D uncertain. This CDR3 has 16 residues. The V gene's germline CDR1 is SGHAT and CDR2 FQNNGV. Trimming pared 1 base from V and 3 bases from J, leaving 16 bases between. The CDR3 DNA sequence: TGTGCCAGCAGCTTAGGGAACGCGTTTGATGACTACGAGCAGTACTTC. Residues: CASSLGNAFDDYEQYF.

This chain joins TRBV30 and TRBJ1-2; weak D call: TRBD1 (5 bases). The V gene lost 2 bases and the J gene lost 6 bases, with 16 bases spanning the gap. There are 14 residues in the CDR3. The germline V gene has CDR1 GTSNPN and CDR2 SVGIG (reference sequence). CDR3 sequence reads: CAWSPGGGRDGYTF. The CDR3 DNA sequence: TGTGCCTGGAGTCCTGGGGGGGGACGGGATGGCTACACCTTC.

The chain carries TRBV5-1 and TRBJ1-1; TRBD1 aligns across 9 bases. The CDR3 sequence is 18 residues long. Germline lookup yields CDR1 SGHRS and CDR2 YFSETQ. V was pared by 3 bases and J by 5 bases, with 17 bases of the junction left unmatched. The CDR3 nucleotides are TGCGCCAGCAGCTCTCCCCGGGACAGGGATTTTTTAGGGACTGAAGCTTTCTTT. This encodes CASSSPRDRDFLGTEAFF.

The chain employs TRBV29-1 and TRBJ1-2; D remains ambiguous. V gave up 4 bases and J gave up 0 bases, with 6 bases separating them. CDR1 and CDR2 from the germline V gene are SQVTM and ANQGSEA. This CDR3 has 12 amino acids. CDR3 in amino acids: CSVVTANYGYTF. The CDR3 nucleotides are TGCAGCGTTGTAACGGCTAACTATGGCTACACCTTC.

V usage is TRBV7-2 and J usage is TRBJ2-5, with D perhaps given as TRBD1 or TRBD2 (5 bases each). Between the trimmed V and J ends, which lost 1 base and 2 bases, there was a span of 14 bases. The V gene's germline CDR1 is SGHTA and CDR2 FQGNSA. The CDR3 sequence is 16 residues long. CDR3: CASSLGSGAGQETQYF. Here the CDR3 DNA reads TGTGCCAGCAGCTTAGGATCCGGGGCCGGGCAAGAGACCCAGTACTTC.

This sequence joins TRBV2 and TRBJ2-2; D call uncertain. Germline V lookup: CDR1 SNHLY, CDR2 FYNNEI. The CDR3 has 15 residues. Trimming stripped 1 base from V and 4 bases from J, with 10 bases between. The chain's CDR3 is CASSEGALFTGELFF. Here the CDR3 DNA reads TGTGCCAGCAGTGAAGGGGCACTTTTCACCGGGGAGCTGTTTTTT.

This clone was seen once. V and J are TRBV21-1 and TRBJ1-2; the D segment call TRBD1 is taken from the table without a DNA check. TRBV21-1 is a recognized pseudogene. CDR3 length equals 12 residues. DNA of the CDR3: TGTGCCAGTGAGACAGGGGTGAATGGCTACACCTTC. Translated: CASETGVNGYTF.

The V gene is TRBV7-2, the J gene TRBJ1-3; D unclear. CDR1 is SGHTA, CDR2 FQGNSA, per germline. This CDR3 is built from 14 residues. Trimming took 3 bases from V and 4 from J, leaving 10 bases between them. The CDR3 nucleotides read TGTGCCAGCAGCTTGAGGCAATACGGAAACACCATATATTTT. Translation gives CASSLRQYGNTIYF.

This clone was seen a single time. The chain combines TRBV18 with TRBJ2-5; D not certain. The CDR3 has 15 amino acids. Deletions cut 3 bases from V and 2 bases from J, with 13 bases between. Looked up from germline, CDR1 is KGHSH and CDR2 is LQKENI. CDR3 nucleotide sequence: TGTGCCAGCTCACCGCTTTCTTCTACTCAAGAGACCCAGTACTTC. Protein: CASSPLSSTQETQYF.

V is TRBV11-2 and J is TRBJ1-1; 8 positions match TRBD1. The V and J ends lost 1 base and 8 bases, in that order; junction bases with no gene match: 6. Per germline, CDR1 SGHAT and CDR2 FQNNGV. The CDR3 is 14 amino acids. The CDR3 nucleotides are TGTGCCAGCAGCTTAGTCAGGGGGGACAGGGAAGCTTTCTTT. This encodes CASSLVRGDREAFF. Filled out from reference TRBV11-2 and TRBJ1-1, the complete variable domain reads EAGVAQSPRYKIIEKRQSVAFWCNPISGHATLYWYQQILGQGPKLLIQFQNNGVVDDSQLPKDRFSAERLKGVDSTLKIQPAKLEDSAVYLCASSLVRGDREAFFGQGTRLTVV.

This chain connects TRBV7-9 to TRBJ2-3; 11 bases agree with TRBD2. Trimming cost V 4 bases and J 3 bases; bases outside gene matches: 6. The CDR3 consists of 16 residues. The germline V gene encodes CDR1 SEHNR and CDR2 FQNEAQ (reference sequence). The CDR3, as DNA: TGTGCCAGCAGCTATGGACTAGCGGGTCCTACAGATACGCAGTATTTT. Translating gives CASSYGLAGPTDTQYF.

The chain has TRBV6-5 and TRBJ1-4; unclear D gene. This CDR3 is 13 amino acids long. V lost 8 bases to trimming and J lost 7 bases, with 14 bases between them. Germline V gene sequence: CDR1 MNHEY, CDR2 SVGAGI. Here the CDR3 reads CASSQERREKLFF. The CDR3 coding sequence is TGTGCCAGCTCCCAGGAACGGCGTGAAAAACTGTTTTTT.

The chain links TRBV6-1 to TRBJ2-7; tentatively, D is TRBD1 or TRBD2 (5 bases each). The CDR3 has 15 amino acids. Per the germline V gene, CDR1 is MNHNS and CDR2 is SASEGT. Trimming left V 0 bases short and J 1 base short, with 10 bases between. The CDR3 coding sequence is TGTGCCAGCAGTGAAGCGGTGGGACGGTCCTACGAGCAGTACTTC. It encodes CASSEAVGRSYEQYF.

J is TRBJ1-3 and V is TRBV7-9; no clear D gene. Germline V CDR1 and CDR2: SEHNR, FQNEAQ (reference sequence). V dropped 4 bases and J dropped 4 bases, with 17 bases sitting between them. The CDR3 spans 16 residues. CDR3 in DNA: TGTGCCAGCAGCTCCGGGTTGGGGTTGGGCGGAAACACCATATATTTT. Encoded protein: CASSSGLGLGGNTIYF.

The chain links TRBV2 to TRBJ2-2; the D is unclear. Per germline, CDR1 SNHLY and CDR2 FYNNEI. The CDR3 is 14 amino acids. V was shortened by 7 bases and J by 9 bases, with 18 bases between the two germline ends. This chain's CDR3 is CASMGRERRRELFF. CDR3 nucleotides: TGTGCCAGCATGGGTAGGGAACGTCGTCGGGAGCTGTTTTTT.

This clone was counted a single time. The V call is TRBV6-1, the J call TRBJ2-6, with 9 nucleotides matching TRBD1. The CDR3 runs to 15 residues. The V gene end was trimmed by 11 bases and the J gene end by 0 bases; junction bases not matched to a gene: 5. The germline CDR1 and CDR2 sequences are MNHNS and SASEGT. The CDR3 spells CASRQGGSGANVLTF. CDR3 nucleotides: TGTGCCTCGCGACAGGGGGGCTCTGGGGCCAACGTCCTGACTTTC.

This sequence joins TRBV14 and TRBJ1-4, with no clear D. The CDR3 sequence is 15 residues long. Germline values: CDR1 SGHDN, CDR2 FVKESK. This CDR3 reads CPIRRGDATNEKLFF. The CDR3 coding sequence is TGTCCAATTAGGCGAGGCGACGCAACTAATGAAAAACTGTTTTTT.

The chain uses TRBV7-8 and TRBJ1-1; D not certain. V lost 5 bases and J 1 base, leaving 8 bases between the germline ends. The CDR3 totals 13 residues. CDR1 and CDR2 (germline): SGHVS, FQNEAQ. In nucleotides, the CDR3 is TGTGCCAGCAGCGAGGACGGGAACACTGAAGCTTTCTTT. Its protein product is CASSEDGNTEAFF.

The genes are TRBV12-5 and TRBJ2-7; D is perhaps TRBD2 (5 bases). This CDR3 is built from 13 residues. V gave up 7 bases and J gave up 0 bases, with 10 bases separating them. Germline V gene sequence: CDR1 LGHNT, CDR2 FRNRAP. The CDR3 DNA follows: TGTGCTAGTGCCCGGGGAATCTCCTACGAGCAGTACTTC. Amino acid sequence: CASARGISYEQYF.

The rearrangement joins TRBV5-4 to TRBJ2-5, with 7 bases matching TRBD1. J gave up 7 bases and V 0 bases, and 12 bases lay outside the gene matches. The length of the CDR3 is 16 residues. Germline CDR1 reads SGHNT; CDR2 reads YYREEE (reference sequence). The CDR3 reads CASSLAPDRVRGTQYF. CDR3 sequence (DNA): TGTGCCAGCAGCTTGGCACCTGACAGGGTACGCGGGACCCAGTACTTC.

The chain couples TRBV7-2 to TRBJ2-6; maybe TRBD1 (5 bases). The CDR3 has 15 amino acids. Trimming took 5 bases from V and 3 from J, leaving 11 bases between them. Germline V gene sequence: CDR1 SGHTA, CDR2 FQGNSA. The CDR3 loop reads CASSQQGFGANVLTF. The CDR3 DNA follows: TGTGCCAGCAGCCAGCAGGGTTTTGGGGCCAACGTCCTGACTTTC.

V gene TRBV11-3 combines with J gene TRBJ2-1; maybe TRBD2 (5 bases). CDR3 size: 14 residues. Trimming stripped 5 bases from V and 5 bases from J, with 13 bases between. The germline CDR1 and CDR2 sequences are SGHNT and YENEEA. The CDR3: CASSRTSVDNEQFF. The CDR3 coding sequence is TGTGCCAGCAGCAGGACTTCGGTGGACAATGAGCAGTTCTTC. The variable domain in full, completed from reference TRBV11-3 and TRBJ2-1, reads EAGVVQSPRYKIIEKKQPVAFWCNPISGHNTLYWYLQNLGQGPELLIRYENEEAVDDSQLPKDRFSAERLKGVDSTLKIQPAELGDSAVYLCASSRTSVDNEQFFGPGTRLTVL.